These 9 T cell receptor beta chains originate from one sample sequenced in a study of a mutant IDH1 vaccine in newly diagnosed glioma. Profiled with immunoSEQ multiplex PCR; TCRdb holds only in-frame clones, not every one. Of 30,000 or so clones listed, over 75% are singletons. Described time point: baseline, week 1 (first vaccination visit). Specified treatment: pre-vaccination baseline after standard-of-care therapy. Material: PBMCs, obtained from a glioma patient treated with radiotherapy, temozolomide or both. These receptors were collected from a man aged 30-40 years with glioma.

V usage is TRBV9 and J usage is TRBJ2-3; perhaps TRBD1 as D (5 bases). This CDR3 contains 15 residues. Germline assignment: CDR1 SGDLS and CDR2 YYNGEE. Trimming pared 4 bases from V and 2 bases from J, leaving 14 bases between. CDR3 DNA sequence: TGTGCCAGCAGCCCCGCTGGGGCCTTCACAGATACGCAGTATTTT. The encoded protein is CASSPAGAFTDTQYF.

The chain employs TRBV7-2 and TRBJ1-5, with 8 bases that match TRBD1. This CDR3 contains 16 residues. With 0 bases clipped from V and 3 bases from J, the junction kept 4 bases outside the gene matches. Germline-derived CDR1 and CDR2 are SGHTA and FQGNSA. The CDR3 coding sequence is TGTGCCAGCAGCTTAGCGGCAGGGGGCGACAATCAGCCCCAGCATTTT. Its translation: CASSLAAGGDNQPQHF.

The rearrangement joins TRBV30 to TRBJ1-3, with TRBD1 matching 9 bases. Germline CDR1 and CDR2: GTSNPN and SVGIG (reference sequence). The length of the CDR3 is 14 residues. With V trimmed by 1 base and J by 2 bases, 0 bases remained unmatched. CDR3 sequence reads: CAWSGTGAGNTIYF. The CDR3, as DNA: TGTGCCTGGAGTGGGACAGGGGCTGGAAACACCATATATTTT. Together with reference TRBV30 and TRBJ1-3, the CDR3 gives the full variable domain: SQTIHQWPATLVQPVGSPLSLECTVEGTSNPNLYWYRQAAGRGLQLLFYSVGIGQISSEVPQNLSASRPQDRQFILSSKKLLLSDSGFYLCAWSGTGAGNTIYFGEGSWLTVV.

As DNA, the CDR3 is TGTGCCAGCAGTTTAGGACTAGCGGGAAACTACGAGCAGTACTTC. Encoded protein: CASSLGLAGNYEQYF. J is TRBJ2-7 and V is TRBV6-5; 12 bases agree with TRBD2. The CDR3 runs 15 residues. V lost 4 bases to trimming and J lost 3 bases; unmatched junction nucleotides: 4. CDR1 is MNHEY, CDR2 SVGAGI, per germline.

The chain has TRBV11-2 and TRBJ2-7; D perhaps matches TRBD2 (5 bases). CDR1 is SGHAT and CDR2 is FQNNGV in the germline V gene. The CDR3 loop spans 15 amino acids. The germline V and J ends were trimmed by 4 bases and 0 bases, with 13 bases remaining between them. The CDR3 protein is CASSSGLAGSYEQYF. The CDR3 bases are TGTGCCAGCAGCTCGGGTCTTGCGGGCTCCTACGAGCAGTACTTC. The variable domain in full, completed from reference TRBV11-2 and TRBJ2-7, reads EAGVAQSPRYKIIEKRQSVAFWCNPISGHATLYWYQQILGQGPKLLIQFQNNGVVDDSQLPKDRFSAERLKGVDSTLKIQPAKLEDSAVYLCASSSGLAGSYEQYFGPGTRLTVT.

V gene TRBV7-9 combines with J gene TRBJ1-2; D call uncertain. V was clipped by 4 bases and J by 2 bases, with 17 bases between them. Germline loops: CDR1 SEHNR, CDR2 FQNEAQ (reference sequence). CDR3 length: 16 amino acids. The CDR3 bases are TGTGCCAGCAGCTCCGGTTTGTCACAGAAGAACTATGGCTACACCTTC. Encoded protein: CASSSGLSQKNYGYTF.

The chain joins TRBV27 to TRBJ2-3; no firm D call. The germline V gene has CDR1 MNHEY and CDR2 SMNVEV (reference sequence). The CDR3 is 13 amino acids. The ends were cut back, 4 bases at V and 8 bases at J, with 13 bases in the middle. CDR3 residues: CASSSTSSSTQYF. In nucleotides, the CDR3 is TGTGCCAGCAGTTCCACGTCTTCGAGTACGCAGTATTTT.

The chain employs TRBV5-1 and TRBJ2-3, with D perhaps TRBD2 (6 bases). The germline V and J ends were trimmed by 5 bases and 3 bases, with 16 bases remaining between them. The V gene's germline CDR1 is SGHRS and CDR2 YFSETQ. The CDR3 sequence is 15 residues long. This CDR3 is CASRTGGRETDTQYF. For the CDR3, the DNA is TGCGCCAGCAGAACCGGGGGAAGGGAAACAGATACGCAGTATTTT.

This clone occurred once. The chain has TRBV5-1 and TRBJ1-3; D ambiguous. V lost 0 bases and J 7 bases, leaving 14 bases between the germline ends. CDR3 length: 15 amino acids. In germline, CDR1 is SGHRS, CDR2 YFSETQ. CDR3 residues: CASSLGAASMNTIYF. DNA of the CDR3: TGCGCCAGCAGCTTGGGGGCCGCTTCGATGAACACCATATATTTT.